These T cell receptor beta chains were read from a single sample in a study of blood T cell repertoires in COVID-19. Clones were read by immunoSEQ multiplex PCR, and TCRdb kept only the in-frame ones, dropping some. This table holds 350,000 or so clones, approximately 90% found once. Sequenced material: peripheral blood. These receptors all stem from a woman aged 30 to 39 with COVID-19, enrolled during active disease. Each CDR3 is given without its conserved first and last residue.

TRBV6-6	11	TRBJ1-5	ASRQGAEQPQH
TRBV27	13	TRBJ2-7	ASSTPGQGAYEQY
TRBV12-3/TRBV12-4	11	TRBJ2-1	ASSFGLVGYWV
TRBV2	14	TRBJ1-3	ASSESQGLSGNTIY
TRBV6-2/TRBV6-3	13	TRBJ1-6	ASSRQGSSTSPLH
TRBV15	12	TRBJ1-2	ATSGEDRVYGYT
TRBV7-2	14	TRBJ1-3	ASSLGPSTGGNTIY
TRBV5-4	15	TRBJ2-3	ASSPYRAGGPTDTQY
TRBV4-2	11	TRBJ1-1	ASSQRTGGEAF
TRBV28	12	TRBJ1-6	ASRRTGFGSPLH
TRBV2	13	TRBJ1-2	ASSDYSGSAEGYT
TRBV5-4	11	TRBJ1-2	ASSLDSNYGYT
TRBV7-8	14	TRBJ2-1	ASSLVGGGPYNEQF
TRBV10-2	12	TRBJ1-5	ASSEPGTDQPQH
TRBV6-5	13	TRBJ1-6	ASSCGGRVNSPLH
TRBV5-6	16	TRBJ2-5	ASSLGTAVYWYQETQY
TRBV6-2/TRBV6-3	14	TRBJ2-1	ASSYWAAKQGNEQF
TRBV6-9	17	TRBJ2-1	ASSLFRFLSRPKRGLGF
TRBV6-2/TRBV6-3	11	TRBJ1-6	ASSPDNPAPLH
TRBV6-5	10	TRBJ1-2	ASSYSPFGYT
TRBV2	14	TRBJ2-3	ASSLTVAGRTDTQY
TRBV6-4	12	TRBJ1-6	ASSLQTVNSPLH
TRBV7-9	11	TRBJ2-7	ASSPRRGYEQY
TRBV5-8	13	TRBJ1-5	ASSLGQGGNQPQH
TRBV6-2/TRBV6-3	12	TRBJ2-7	ASSLGDSTYEQY
TRBV18	11	TRBJ2-1	ASSPPRINEQF
TRBV27	13	TRBJ1-6	ASCDISSYNSPLH
TRBV18	11	TRBJ1-2	ASSPRTGPGYT
TRBV7-6	14	TRBJ1-2	ASSLDRGARNYGYT
TRBV7-2	11	TRBJ1-6	ASSLERDSPLH
TRBV2	12	TRBJ1-5	ASSETGGNQPQH
TRBV5-1	11	TRBJ2-2	ASSLGESGELF
TRBV3-1/TRBV3-2	12	TRBJ1-6	ASSPGVGNSPLH
TRBV29-1	11	TRBJ1-2	SVGQGINYGYT
TRBV7-9	12	TRBJ1-2	ASSLGGGNYGYT
TRBV4-2	10	TRBJ1-1	ASSQGQSEAF
TRBV11-2	17	TRBJ1-3	ASSLAASEGSRSGNTIY
TRBV25-1	10	TRBJ2-1	ASSPGGNEQF
TRBV4-2	13	TRBJ2-3	ASSQEYRGGDTQY
TRBV19	12	TRBJ1-4	ASADTGVGEKLF
TRBV4-2	14	TRBJ2-3	ASSHDGQRSTDTQY
TRBV28	12	TRBJ1-4	ASSLLAGNEKLF
TRBV6-5	13	TRBJ1-5	ASSLGTGRNQPQH
TRBV9	14	TRBJ2-7	ASSKEGGGAYYEQY
TRBV18	10	TRBJ2-7	ASSSGSYEQY
TRBV3-1/TRBV3-2	12	TRBJ1-3	ASSQENEGNTIY